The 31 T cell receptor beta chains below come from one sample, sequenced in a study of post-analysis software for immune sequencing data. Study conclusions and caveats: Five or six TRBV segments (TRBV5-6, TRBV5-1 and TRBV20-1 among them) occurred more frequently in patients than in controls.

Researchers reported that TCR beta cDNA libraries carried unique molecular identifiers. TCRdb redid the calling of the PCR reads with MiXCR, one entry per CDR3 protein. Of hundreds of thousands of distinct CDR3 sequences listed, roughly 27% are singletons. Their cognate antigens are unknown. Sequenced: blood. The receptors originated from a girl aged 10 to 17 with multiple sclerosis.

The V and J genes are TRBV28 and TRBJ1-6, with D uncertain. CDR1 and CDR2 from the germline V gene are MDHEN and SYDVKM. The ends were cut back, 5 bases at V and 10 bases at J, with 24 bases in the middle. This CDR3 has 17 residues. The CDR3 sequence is CASSTRTDVVEASPLHF. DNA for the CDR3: TGTGCCAGCAGTACACGGACCGATGTAGTGGAAGCGTCACCCCTCCACTTT. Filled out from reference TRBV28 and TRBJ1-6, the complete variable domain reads DVKVTQSSRYLVKRTGEKVFLECVQDMDHENMFWYRQDPGLGLRLIYFSYDVKMKEKGDIPEGYSVSREKKERFSLILESASTNQTSMYLCASSTRTDVVEASPLHFGNGTRLTVT.

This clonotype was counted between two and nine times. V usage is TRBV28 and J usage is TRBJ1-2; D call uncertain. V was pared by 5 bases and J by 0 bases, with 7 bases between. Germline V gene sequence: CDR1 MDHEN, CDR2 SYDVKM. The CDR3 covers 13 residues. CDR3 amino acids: CASSQPANYGYTF. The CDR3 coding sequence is TGTGCCAGCAGTCAACCAGCTAACTATGGCTACACCTTC.

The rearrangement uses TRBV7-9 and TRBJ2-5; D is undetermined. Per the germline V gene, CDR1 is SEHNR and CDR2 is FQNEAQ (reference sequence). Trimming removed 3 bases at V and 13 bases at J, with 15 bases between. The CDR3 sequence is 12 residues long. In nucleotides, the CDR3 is TGTGCCAGCAGCTTGGAGCCCCAGCTAATGTACTTC. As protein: CASSLEPQLMYF.

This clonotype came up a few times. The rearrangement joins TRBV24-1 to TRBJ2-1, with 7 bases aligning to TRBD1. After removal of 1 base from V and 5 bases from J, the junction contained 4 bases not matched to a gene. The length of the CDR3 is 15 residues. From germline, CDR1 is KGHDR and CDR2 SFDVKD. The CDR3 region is CATSDLEGAHNEQFF. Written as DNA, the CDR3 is TGTGCCACCAGTGATTTAGAGGGGGCACACAATGAGCAGTTCTTC.

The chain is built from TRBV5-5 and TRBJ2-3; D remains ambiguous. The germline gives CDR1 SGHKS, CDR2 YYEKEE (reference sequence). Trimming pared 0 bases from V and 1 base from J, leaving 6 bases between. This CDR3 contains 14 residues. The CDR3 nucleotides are TGTGCCAGCAGCTTGGCATCTCGCACAGATACGCAGTATTTT. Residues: CASSLASRTDTQYF.

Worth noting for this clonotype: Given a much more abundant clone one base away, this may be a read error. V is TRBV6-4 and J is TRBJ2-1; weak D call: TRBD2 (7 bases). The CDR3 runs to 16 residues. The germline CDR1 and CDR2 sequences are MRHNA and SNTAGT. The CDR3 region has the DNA TGTGCCAGCAGTCTTACGGGGGGCCTTCCCTACAATGAGCAGTGCTTC. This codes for CASSLTGGLPYNEQCF.

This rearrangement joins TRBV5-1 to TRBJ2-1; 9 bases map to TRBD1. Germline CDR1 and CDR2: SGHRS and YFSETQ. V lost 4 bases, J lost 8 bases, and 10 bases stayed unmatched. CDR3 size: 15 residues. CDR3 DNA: TGCGCCAGCAGCGTCGGGACAGGGTTTCGGGATGAGCAGTTCTTC. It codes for CASSVGTGFRDEQFF.

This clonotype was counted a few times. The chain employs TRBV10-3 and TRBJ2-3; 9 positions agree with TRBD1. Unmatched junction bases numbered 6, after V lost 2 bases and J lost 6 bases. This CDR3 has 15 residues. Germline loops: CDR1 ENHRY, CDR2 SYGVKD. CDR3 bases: TGTGCCATCAGTGAGGGGGAGACAGGGGGGGATACGCAGTATTTT. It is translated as CAISEGETGGDTQYF.

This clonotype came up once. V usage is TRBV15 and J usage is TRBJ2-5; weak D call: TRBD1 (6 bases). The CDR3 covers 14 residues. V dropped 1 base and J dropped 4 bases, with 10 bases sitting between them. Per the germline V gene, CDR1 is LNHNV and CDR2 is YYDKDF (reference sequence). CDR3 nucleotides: TGTGCCACCAGCAGAGTAGGGGGTGGAGAGACCCAGTACTTC. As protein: CATSRVGGGETQYF.

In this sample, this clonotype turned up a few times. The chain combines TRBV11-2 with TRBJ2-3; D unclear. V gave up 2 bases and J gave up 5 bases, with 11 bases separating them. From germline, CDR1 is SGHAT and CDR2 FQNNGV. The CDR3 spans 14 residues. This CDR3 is CASSLLIVGDTQYF. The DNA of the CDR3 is TGTGCCAGCAGCTTACTAATCGTGGGAGATACGCAGTATTTT.

The CDR3 nucleotides read TGTGCCACCGTTCAGGGGCCCCCTTACAATGAGCAGTTCTTC. It is translated as CATVQGPPYNEQFF. This chain uses TRBV28 with TRBJ2-1; D possibly corresponds to TRBD1 (6 bases). Trimming stripped 10 bases from V and 4 bases from J, with 17 bases between. CDR1 is MDHEN and CDR2 is SYDVKM in the germline V gene. The length of the CDR3 is 14 residues.

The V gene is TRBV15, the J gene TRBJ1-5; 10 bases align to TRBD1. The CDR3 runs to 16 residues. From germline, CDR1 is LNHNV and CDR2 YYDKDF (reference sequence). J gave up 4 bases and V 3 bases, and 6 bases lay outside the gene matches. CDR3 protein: CATSRTGQGENQPQHF. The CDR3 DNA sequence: TGTGCCACCAGCAGGACCGGACAGGGGGAGAATCAGCCCCAGCATTTT.

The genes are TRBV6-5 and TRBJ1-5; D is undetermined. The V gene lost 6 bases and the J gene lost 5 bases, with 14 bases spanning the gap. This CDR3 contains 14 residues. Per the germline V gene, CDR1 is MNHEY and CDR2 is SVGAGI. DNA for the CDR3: TGTGCCAGCAGCGGGGTTGGCGATCATCAGCCCCAGCATTTT. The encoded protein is CASSGVGDHQPQHF.

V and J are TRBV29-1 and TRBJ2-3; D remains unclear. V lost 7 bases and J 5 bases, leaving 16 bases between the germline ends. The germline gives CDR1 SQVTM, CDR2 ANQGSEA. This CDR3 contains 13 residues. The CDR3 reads CSAEEFVRDTQYF. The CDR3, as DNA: TGCAGCGCCGAGGAATTTGTGAGAGATACGCAGTATTTT.

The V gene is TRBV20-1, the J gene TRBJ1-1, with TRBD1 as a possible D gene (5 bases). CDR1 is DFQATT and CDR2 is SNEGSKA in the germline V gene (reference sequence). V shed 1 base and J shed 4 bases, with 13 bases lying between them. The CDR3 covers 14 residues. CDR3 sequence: CSARARGWSTEAFF. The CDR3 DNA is TGCAGTGCTAGAGCAAGGGGATGGAGCACTGAAGCTTTCTTT.

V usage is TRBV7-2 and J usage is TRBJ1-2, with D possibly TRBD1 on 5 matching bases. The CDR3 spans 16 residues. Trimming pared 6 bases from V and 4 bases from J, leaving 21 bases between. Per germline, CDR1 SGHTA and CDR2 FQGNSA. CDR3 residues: CASSPSGGTLIYGYTF. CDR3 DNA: TGTGCCAGCAGTCCAAGCGGGGGGACCCTAATCTATGGCTACACCTTC.

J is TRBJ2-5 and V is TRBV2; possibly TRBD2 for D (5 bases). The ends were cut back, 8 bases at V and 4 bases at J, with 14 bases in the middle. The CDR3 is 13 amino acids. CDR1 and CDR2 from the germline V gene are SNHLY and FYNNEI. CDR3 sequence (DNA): TGTGCCAGCCCCCTGTCGGGAACAGAGACCCAGTACTTC. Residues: CASPLSGTETQYF.

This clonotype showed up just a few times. CDR3 nucleotide sequence: TGTGCCTCAAGACCCCGGGACAGCGCTGGCGAGCAGTACTTC. Translated, it gives CASRPRDSAGEQYF. The chain has TRBV7-9 and TRBJ2-7, with 7 bases matching TRBD1. Germline CDR1 SEHNR, CDR2 FQNEAQ (reference sequence). V lost 11 bases, J lost 6 bases, and 16 bases stayed unmatched. This CDR3 region has 14 residues.

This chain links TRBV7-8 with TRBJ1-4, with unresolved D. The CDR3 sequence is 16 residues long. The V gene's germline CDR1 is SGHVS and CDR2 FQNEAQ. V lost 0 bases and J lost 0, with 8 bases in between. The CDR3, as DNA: TGTGCCAGCAGCTTAGCACGACCCTCAACTAATGAAAAACTGTTTTTT. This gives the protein CASSLARPSTNEKLFF.

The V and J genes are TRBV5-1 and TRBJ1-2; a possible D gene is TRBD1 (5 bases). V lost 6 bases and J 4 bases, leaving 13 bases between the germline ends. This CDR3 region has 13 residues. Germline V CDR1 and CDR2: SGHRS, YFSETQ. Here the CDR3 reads CASTLGGGYGYTF. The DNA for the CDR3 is TGCGCCAGCACCCTGGGGGGTGGCTATGGCTACACCTTC.

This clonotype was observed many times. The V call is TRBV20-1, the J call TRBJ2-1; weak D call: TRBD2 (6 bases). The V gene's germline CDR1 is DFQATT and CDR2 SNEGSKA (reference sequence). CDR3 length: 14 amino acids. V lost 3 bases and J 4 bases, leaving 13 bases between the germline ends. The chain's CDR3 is CSARSWRGYNEQFF. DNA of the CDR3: TGCAGTGCTAGGTCTTGGCGGGGTTACAATGAGCAGTTCTTC.

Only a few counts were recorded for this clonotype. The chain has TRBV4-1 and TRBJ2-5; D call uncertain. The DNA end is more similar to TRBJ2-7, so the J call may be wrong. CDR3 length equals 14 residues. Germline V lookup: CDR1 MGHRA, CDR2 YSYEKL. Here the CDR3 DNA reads TGCGCCAGCAGCCAAGTATCGCCATCGGGCGAGCAGTACTTC. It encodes CASSQVSPSGEQYF.

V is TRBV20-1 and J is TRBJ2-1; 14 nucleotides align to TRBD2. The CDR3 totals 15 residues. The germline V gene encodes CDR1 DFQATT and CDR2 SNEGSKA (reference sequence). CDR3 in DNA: TGCGGGACTAGCGGGAGAGAGTTTTCCTACAATGAGCAGTTCTTC. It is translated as CGTSGREFSYNEQFF.

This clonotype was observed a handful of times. The CDR3 DNA is TGTGCCAGCAACGGTTCGAGGGGGGACGAGCAGTACTTC. Translating it yields CASNGSRGDEQYF. The chain has TRBV7-2 and TRBJ2-7; TRBD1 or TRBD2 may be the D gene (6 bases each). CDR3 length equals 13 residues. The germline V gene encodes CDR1 SGHTA and CDR2 FQGNSA. V lost 7 bases and J 5 bases, leaving 15 bases between the germline ends.

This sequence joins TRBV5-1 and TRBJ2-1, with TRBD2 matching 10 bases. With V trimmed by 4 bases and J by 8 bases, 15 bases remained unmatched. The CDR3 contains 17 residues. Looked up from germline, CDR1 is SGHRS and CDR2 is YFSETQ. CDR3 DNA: TGCGCCAGCAGCAGTAGCGGGGGGCGTCTCAATGACGATGAGCAGTTCTTC. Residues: CASSSSGGRLNDDEQFF.

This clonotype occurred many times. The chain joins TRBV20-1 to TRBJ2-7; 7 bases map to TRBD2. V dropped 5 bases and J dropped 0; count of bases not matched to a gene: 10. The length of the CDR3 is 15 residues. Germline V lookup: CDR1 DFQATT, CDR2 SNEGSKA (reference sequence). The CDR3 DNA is TGCAGTGCTCCCGGGGGGACGGAGGTCTCCTACGAGCAGTACTTC. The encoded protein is CSAPGGTEVSYEQYF.

This CDR3 is CASSSPTGISYGYTF. DNA for the CDR3: TGTGCCAGCAGTTCGCCTACAGGGATTAGCTATGGCTACACCTTC. The chain is built from TRBV28 and TRBJ1-2; tentative D call: TRBD1 (6 bases). This CDR3 region has 15 residues. CDR1 is MDHEN and CDR2 is SYDVKM in the germline V gene. Trimming took 4 bases from V and 4 from J, leaving 16 bases between them.

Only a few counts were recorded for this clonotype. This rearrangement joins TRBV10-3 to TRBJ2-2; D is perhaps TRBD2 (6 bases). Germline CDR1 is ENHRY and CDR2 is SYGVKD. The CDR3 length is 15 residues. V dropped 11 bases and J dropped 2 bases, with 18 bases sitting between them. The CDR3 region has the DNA TGTGCCGCCACGGGAGTCGTCTCTAACACCGGGGAGCTGTTTTTT. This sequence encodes CAATGVVSNTGELFF.

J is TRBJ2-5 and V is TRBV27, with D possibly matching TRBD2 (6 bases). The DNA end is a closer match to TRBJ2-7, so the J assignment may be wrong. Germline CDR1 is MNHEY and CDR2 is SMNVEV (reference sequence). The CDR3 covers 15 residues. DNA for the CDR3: TGTGCCAGCAGTTTAAGACCCGCGGGGCGGGACGAGCAGTACTTC. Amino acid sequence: CASSLRPAGRDEQYF.

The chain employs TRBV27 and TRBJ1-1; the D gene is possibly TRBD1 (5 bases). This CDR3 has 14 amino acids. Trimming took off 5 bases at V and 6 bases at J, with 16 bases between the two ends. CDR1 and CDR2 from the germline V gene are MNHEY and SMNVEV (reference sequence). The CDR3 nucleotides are TGTGCCAGCAGTGGGGCAGGGCCGGGCGCTGAAGCTTTCTTT. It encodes CASSGAGPGAEAFF.

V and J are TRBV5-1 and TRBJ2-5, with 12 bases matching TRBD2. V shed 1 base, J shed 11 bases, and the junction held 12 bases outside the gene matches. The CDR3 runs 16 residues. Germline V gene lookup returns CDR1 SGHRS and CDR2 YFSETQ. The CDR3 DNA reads TGCGCCAGCAGCTTGTCACCTAGCGGGGGGGCTTATGAGCAGTACTTC. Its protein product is CASSLSPSGGAYEQYF. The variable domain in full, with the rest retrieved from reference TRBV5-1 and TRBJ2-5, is KAGVTQTPRYLIKTRGQQVTLSCSPISGHRSVSWYQQTPGQGLQFLFEYFSETQRNKGNFPGRFSGRQFSNSRSEMNVSTLELGDSALYLCASSLSPSGGAYEQYFGPGTRLLVL.